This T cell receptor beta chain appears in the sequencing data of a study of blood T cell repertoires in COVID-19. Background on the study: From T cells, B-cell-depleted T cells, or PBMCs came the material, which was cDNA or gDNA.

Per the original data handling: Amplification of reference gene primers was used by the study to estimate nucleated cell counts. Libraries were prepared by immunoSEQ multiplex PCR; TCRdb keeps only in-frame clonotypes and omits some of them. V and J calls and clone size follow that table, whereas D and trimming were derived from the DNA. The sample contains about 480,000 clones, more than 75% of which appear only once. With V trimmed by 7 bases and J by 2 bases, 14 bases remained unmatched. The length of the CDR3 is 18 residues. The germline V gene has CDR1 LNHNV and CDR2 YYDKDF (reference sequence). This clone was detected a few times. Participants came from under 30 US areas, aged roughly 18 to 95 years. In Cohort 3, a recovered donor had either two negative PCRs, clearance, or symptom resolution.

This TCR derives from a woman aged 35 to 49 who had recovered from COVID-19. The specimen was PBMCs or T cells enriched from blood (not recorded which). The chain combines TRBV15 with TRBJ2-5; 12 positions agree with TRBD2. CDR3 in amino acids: CATTGQTTSGSRQETQYF. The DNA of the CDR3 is TGTGCCACCACTGGACAGACGACTAGCGGGAGTCGGCAAGAGACCCAGTACTTC.